This T cell receptor beta chain appears in the sequencing data of a study of cytomegalovirus exposure and HLA in healthy donors. Study results and caveats: Listed as cytomegalovirus-associated were over 150 TCR beta chains.

This clone has just one count. Antigen unknown. In the PCR, 60 Vbeta and 13 Jbeta primers were used. Produced via immunoSEQ multiplex PCR; TCRdb's table is partial and in-frame only. The sample has approximately 93,000 clones, 79% seen once. The material sequenced was PBMCs. The receptor was derived from a male donor in good health and CMV-seropositive.

The CDR3 reads CASSESGPLGYTF. The CDR3 DNA sequence: TGTGCCAGCAGTGAGAGCGGGCCCCTCGGCTACACCTTC. This chain joins TRBV6-1 and TRBJ1-2, with D hard to call. V lost 3 bases, J lost 8 bases, and 13 bases lay in between. Germline loops: CDR1 MNHNS, CDR2 SASEGT. CDR3 size: 13 residues.